The 16 T cell receptor beta chains given below trace back to one sample, sequenced in a study of blood T cells in healthy people across ages (dated by TCRdb to between 2015 and 2016). Receptor amplification or capture employed 5' RACE. A second PCR of roughly 6 to 11 cycles was performed with a sample-barcoded 5' primer and a J-beta primer mix. The public reads were reprocessed in TCRdb via fastp at Q25 and MiXCR, keeping in-frame beta chains. CDR3 protein sequences are deduplicated, and each keeps its most common genes and DNA. Present in this sample are some 1.8 million distinct CDR3 sequences, about two fifths of which were seen just once. The leading ten clones occupy more than 20% of the sample. The sample consisted of blood. These receptors were collected from a human donor in good health.

V and J are TRBV5-6 and TRBJ2-3; 7 bases match TRBD1. The CDR3 spans 16 residues. Germline trimming cut 0 bases from V and 8 bases from J; bases unmatched to any gene: 12. From germline, CDR1 is SGHDT and CDR2 YYEEEE. CDR3 bases: TGTGCCAGCAGCTTGGGGCCAGGGGGTCCCCCAATTACGCAGTATTTT. This encodes CASSLGPGGPPITQYF.

This clonotype was counted a few times. The V and J genes are TRBV10-3 and TRBJ2-3, with D maybe TRBD2 (5 bases). This CDR3 has 17 residues. Germline V gene sequence: CDR1 ENHRY, CDR2 SYGVKD. V dropped 0 bases and J dropped 3 bases, with 16 bases sitting between them. As DNA, the CDR3 is TGTGCCATCAGTGAGTCGAAGCTCCTAGCTGGTACAGATACGCAGTATTTT. Translation gives CAISESKLLAGTDTQYF.

The chain carries TRBV6-5 and TRBJ2-3; weak D call: TRBD2 (5 bases). Germline CDR1 and CDR2: MNHEY and SVGAGI. The CDR3 sequence is 15 residues long. V was clipped by 2 bases and J by 4 bases, with 13 bases between them. The CDR3 DNA follows: TGTGCCAGCAGTTACGAGGGCAGACCTCCAGATACGCAGTATTTT. This sequence encodes CASSYEGRPPDTQYF.

This chain joins TRBV29-1 and TRBJ2-3; perhaps D is TRBD1 or TRBD2 (5 bases each). V lost 7 bases and J 6 bases, leaving 14 bases between the germline ends. CDR3 length equals 12 residues. Germline loops: CDR1 SQVTM, CDR2 ANQGSEA. CDR3 sequence reads: CSDAGRSDTQYF. For the CDR3, the DNA is TGCAGCGATGCAGGGAGATCGGATACGCAGTATTTT.

J is TRBJ1-2 and V is TRBV7-9; D remains unclear. V lost 3 bases to trimming and J lost 3 bases, with 11 bases between them. Germline V gene sequence: CDR1 SEHNR, CDR2 FQNEAQ (reference sequence). The CDR3 consists of 14 residues. This CDR3 is CASSFMEYDYGYTF. The CDR3 bases are TGTGCCAGCAGCTTCATGGAGTACGACTATGGCTACACCTTC.

This chain connects TRBV2 to TRBJ1-2; 9 positions match TRBD1. CDR1 and CDR2 from the germline V gene are SNHLY and FYNNEI. Unmatched junction bases numbered 7, after V lost 7 bases and J lost 4 bases. The CDR3 is 14 residues long. CDR3 amino acids: CASTQQGASYGYTF. Here the CDR3 DNA reads TGTGCCAGCACCCAACAGGGGGCAAGCTATGGCTACACCTTC.

The chain employs TRBV9 and TRBJ2-1, with 8 positions matching TRBD2. V dropped 4 bases and J dropped 13; count of bases not matched to a gene: 25. The V gene's germline CDR1 is SGDLS and CDR2 YYNGEE. The length of the CDR3 is 18 residues. CDR3 DNA sequence: TGTGCCAGCAGCTCAGCAACCGGGACTAGGGGCTTCGGAGAGACCCAGTTCTTC. It yields the protein CASSSATGTRGFGETQFF. Variable domain in full (rest from reference TRBV9 and TRBJ2-1): DSGVTQTPKHLITATGQRVTLRCSPRSGDLSVYWYQQSLDQGLQFLIQYYNGEERAKGNILERFSAQQFPDLHSELNLSSLELGDSALYFCASSSATGTRGFGETQFFGPGTRLTVL.

The chain carries TRBV7-9 and TRBJ2-4; 7 nucleotides match TRBD1. The germline CDR1 and CDR2 sequences are SEHNR and FQNEAQ (reference sequence). The CDR3 runs 13 residues. Germline trimming cut 3 bases from V and 13 bases from J; bases unmatched to any gene: 9. CDR3: CASSFRQGNKQYF. The DNA of the CDR3 is TGTGCCAGCAGCTTTAGACAGGGCAACAAGCAGTACTTC.

The V and J genes are TRBV10-3 and TRBJ1-1; TRBD1 is a possible D gene (5 bases). Trimming took 11 bases from V and 5 from J, leaving 15 bases between them. The CDR3 consists of 12 residues. CDR1 is ENHRY, CDR2 SYGVKD, per germline. CDR3 loop: CAHRGSGTEAFF. CDR3 coding DNA: TGTGCCCATAGGGGTTCTGGTACTGAAGCTTTCTTT.

This clonotype has a count of ten or more. This rearrangement joins TRBV5-1 to TRBJ2-5, with 7 positions matching TRBD1. Near its end, the DNA agrees better with TRBJ2-7, so the J call may be wrong. The CDR3 has 13 residues. From germline, CDR1 is SGHRS and CDR2 YFSETQ. The CDR3 here is CASSFGTGVEQYF. The CDR3, as DNA: TGCGCCAGCAGCTTTGGTACAGGGGTCGAGCAGTACTTC.

This clonotype was detected only a few times. The chain combines TRBV20-1 with TRBJ1-1, with a tentative D call TRBD1 (5 bases). Germline CDR1 DFQATT, CDR2 SNEGSKA (reference sequence). The V end lost 6 bases, the J end lost 0 bases, and 17 bases lay between the germline ends. The CDR3 loop spans 15 amino acids. The CDR3 region is CSATDRRLLNTEAFF. The CDR3 DNA reads TGCAGTGCCACAGACAGACGTTTGCTGAACACTGAAGCTTTCTTT.

This clonotype has only one observation. The J gene is TRBJ2-3, the V gene TRBV20-1, with 8 bases identical to TRBD1. Germline assignment: CDR1 DFQATT and CDR2 SNEGSKA (reference sequence). The CDR3 loop spans 14 amino acids. Losses at the gene ends were 4 bases for V and 8 bases for J; bases not matched to a gene: 11. Written as DNA, the CDR3 is TGCAGTGCTAAACAGGGGGAAATGTGGGGTACGCAGTATTTT. Translation gives CSAKQGEMWGTQYF.

In this sample, this clonotype turned up a few times. The chain carries TRBV9 and TRBJ1-2, with no clear D. Germline V gene data show CDR1 as SGDLS and CDR2 as YYNGEE. V was shortened by 0 bases and J by 4 bases, with 13 bases between the two germline ends. The CDR3 has 15 amino acids. CDR3 region: CASSVEAQTTYGYTF. The CDR3 coding sequence is TGTGCCAGCAGCGTAGAGGCTCAAACCACCTATGGCTACACCTTC.

This clonotype was detected once. V is TRBV12-3 or TRBV12-4 and J is TRBJ2-1, with 7 positions matching TRBD2. The J segment lost 5 bases and the V segment lost 4 bases, leaving 8 bases of the junction unmatched. This CDR3 contains 15 residues. In DNA form, the CDR3 reads TGTGCCAGCAGTTCTCGGACTAGTAGCGACAATGAGCAGTTCTTC. This gives the protein CASSSRTSSDNEQFF.

This clonotype was counted only a few times. This chain uses TRBV20-1 with TRBJ1-5; maybe TRBD1 (6 bases). Germline CDR1 is DFQATT and CDR2 is SNEGSKA (reference sequence). The CDR3 sequence is 15 residues long. V gave up 3 bases and J gave up 6 bases, with 18 bases separating them. CDR3 coding DNA: TGCAGTGCTAGTAAGGGCAGGGGTGGTAGTCAGCCCCAGCATTTT. Translated: CSASKGRGGSQPQHF.

This chain joins TRBV4-1 and TRBJ1-6; D not certain. The CDR3 spans 15 residues. Germline CDR1 MGHRA, CDR2 YSYEKL. V lost 1 base to trimming and J lost 7 bases, with 11 bases between them. The CDR3 loop reads CASSQGTDGNSPLHF. For the CDR3, the DNA is TGCGCCAGCAGCCAAGGGACGGATGGGAATTCACCCCTCCACTTT.